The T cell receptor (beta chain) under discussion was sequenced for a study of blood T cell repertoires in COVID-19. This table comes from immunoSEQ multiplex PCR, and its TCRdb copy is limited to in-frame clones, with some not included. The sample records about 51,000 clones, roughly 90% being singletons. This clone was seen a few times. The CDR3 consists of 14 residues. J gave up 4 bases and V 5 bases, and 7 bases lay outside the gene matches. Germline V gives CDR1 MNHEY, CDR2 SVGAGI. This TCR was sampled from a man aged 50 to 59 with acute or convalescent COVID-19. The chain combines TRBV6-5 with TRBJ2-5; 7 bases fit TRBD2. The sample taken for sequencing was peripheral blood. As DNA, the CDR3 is TGTGCCAGCAGTAGCGGGGTTCTTTTAGAGACCCAGTACTTC. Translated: CASSSGVLLETQYF.